This section outlines one T cell receptor beta chain sequence together with its context. Its antigen is not known. These data are taken from a study of CD8+ T cells in alopecia areata. RNA was isolated and reverse transcribed to cDNA, the sequencing template. TCRdb keeps only in-frame clones here, not all; method: immunoSEQ multiplex PCR. The data contain some 100,000 clones, about 44% of them singletons. The treatment is: oral pan-JAK inhibitor, 5-10 mg twice daily. This CDR3 contains 13 residues. Germline V gene lookup returns CDR1 SGHAT and CDR2 FQNNGV. V was cut by 5 bases and J by 3 bases, with 11 bases left in between. Study results and limitations: Among the top 100, expanded CD8+ clones were significantly decreased by tofacitinib, as was scalp clonality. Alopecia totalis/universalis scalp especially showed more expanded CD8+ clones than normal scalp.

This TCR derives from a human donor with alopecia areata. The sequenced sample was CD8+ T cells sorted from blood, obtained at week 24, from a patient treated with tofacitinib. The V and J genes are TRBV11-2 and TRBJ2-7; D not certain. CDR3 residues: CASSAEQNYEQYF. CDR3 DNA sequence: TGTGCCAGCAGCGCAGAACAGAACTACGAGCAGTACTTC.